This TCR beta chain derives from a study of early T cells in non-severe SARS-CoV-2 infection. V was clipped by 4 bases and J by 0 bases, with 14 bases between them. CDR1 and CDR2 (germline): SGHRS, YFSETQ. CDR3 length: 16 residues. This clonotype was counted many times. Via MiXCR, TCRdb re-called the 5' RACE reads, giving one row per CDR3 protein. The sample holds under 80,000 distinct CDR3 sequences, more than 9% seen once. The rearrangement links TRBV5-1 to TRBJ2-1, with D maybe TRBD1 (5 bases). Sequences were obtained from whole blood. The receptor was derived from an adult who was a healthcare worker with PCR-confirmed SARS-CoV-2 infection or an uninfected control (not recorded which). The CDR3 region is CASSPGRTRSYNEQFF. The CDR3, as DNA: TGCGCCAGCAGCCCTGGGCGGACACGCTCCTACAATGAGCAGTTCTTC.